The clone carrying this TCR beta chain has a handful of counts. Its antigen remains unknown. This specimen comes from a study of cytomegalovirus exposure and HLA in healthy donors. Each donor's status was that of a healthy bone marrow donor. Use of 60 Vbeta and 13 Jbeta primers characterized the PCR. Assay used: immunoSEQ multiplex PCR; TCRdb lists only in-frame clones, some missing. Of 30,000 to 40,000 clones in the sample, over 60% were seen once. From germline, CDR1 is MNHNS and CDR2 SASEGT. With 6 bases removed from V and 1 base from J, the gap between germline ends came to 15 bases. The CDR3 loop spans 15 amino acids. Study-wide findings and caveats: Previous analysis showed most TCR beta V segments were productive about 87% or about 30% of the time. A later analysis showed TCR association rates differing by HLA locus, peaking at DRB1 and lowest at HLA-C.

The V gene is TRBV6-1, the J gene TRBJ2-5, with D perhaps matching TRBD1 (6 bases). The material sequenced was PBMCs. The sequence was obtained from a man between 40 and 49 years old in good health and CMV-seropositive. Here the CDR3 DNA reads TGTGCCAGCAGAACCGGGACAAACTCCCAAGAGACCCAGTACTTC. Its translation: CASRTGTNSQETQYF.